The 30 T cell receptor beta chains below all came from one sample that was sequenced in a study of T cells in Graves' hyperthyroidism and ophthalmopathy. The CDR3 regions of TCR beta were amplified from RNA transcripts. Using the HTBI primer set, a first-round RT-PCR was run on the TCR CDR3. TCRdb ran MiXCR on the multiplex PCR reads and lists one entry per CDR3 protein. The profile shows about half a million distinct CDR3 sequences, just under 20% of them singletons. The sequencing input was blood. These receptors came from a man between 40 and 49 years old with Graves' ophthalmopathy.

Ten or more counts support this clonotype. The rearrangement links TRBV5-1 to TRBJ1-1, with a possible D match to TRBD1 (6 bases). The V and J ends lost 0 bases and 4 bases respectively, with 10 bases between them. Germline CDR1 and CDR2: SGHRS and YFSETQ. The CDR3 runs 14 residues. CDR3 nucleotides: TGCGCCAGCAGCTTGGATCCGGGGGCCACTGAAGCTTTCTTT. Amino acid sequence: CASSLDPGATEAFF.

The genes are TRBV5-4 and TRBJ2-7; tentatively, D is TRBD2 (6 bases). CDR1 is SGHNT, CDR2 YYREEE, per germline (reference sequence). The CDR3 is 15 residues long. V lost 4 bases and J lost 1, with 15 bases in between. CDR3 DNA: TGTGCCAGCAGCGAGGGACTCGTAGTATCCTACGAGCAGTACTTC. It codes for CASSEGLVVSYEQYF. The full variable domain, in which reference TRBV5-4 and TRBJ2-7 provide the parts outside the CDR3, is ETGVTQSPTHLIKTRGQQVTLRCSSQSGHNTVSWYQQALGQGPQFIFQYYREEENGRGNFPPRFSGLQFPNYSSELNVNALELDDSALYLCASSEGLVVSYEQYFGPGTRLTVT.

This clonotype was seen repeatedly, ten times or more. CDR3 DNA: TGTGCCAGCAGGATTAACAGGGGTGAAAAACTGTTTTTT. This encodes CASRINRGEKLFF. J is TRBJ1-4 and V is TRBV12-3 or TRBV12-4; 7 bases match TRBD1. Losses at the gene ends were 6 bases for V and 7 bases for J; bases not matched to a gene: 5. This CDR3 contains 13 residues.

This chain joins TRBV5-1 and TRBJ2-1; the D gene is possibly TRBD2 (6 bases). CDR3 size: 14 residues. Germline lookup yields CDR1 SGHRS and CDR2 YFSETQ. V was pared by 6 bases and J by 7 bases, with 17 bases between. CDR3 protein: CASTPLSGWNEQFF. CDR3 nucleotides: TGCGCCAGCACCCCGTTAAGCGGGTGGAATGAGCAGTTCTTC.

The chain combines TRBV5-5 with TRBJ2-5; D is uncertain. Germline V lookup: CDR1 SGHKS, CDR2 YYEKEE (reference sequence). V lost 1 base to trimming and J lost 3 bases, with 10 bases between them. The CDR3 spans 14 residues. CDR3 in DNA: TGTGCCAGCAGCTTGTCAGGCAGAGAAGAGACCCAGTACTTC. It yields the protein CASSLSGREETQYF.

This clonotype came up many times. The genes are TRBV6-2 or TRBV6-3 and TRBJ2-1, with 7 bases matching TRBD2. CDR1 and CDR2 from the germline V gene are MNHEY and SVGEGT. The V and J ends lost 7 bases and 6 bases, in that order; junction bases with no gene match: 18. This CDR3 has 17 amino acids. CDR3 nucleotides: TGTGCCAGCACCCCCCTTCCGTCTGGCGGGAGACTCAATGAGCAGTTCTTC. Its translation: CASTPLPSGGRLNEQFF.

This clonotype was counted a few times. The chain recombines TRBV7-3 with TRBJ2-3, with 14 bases that match TRBD2. Trimming cost V 5 bases and J 6 bases; bases outside gene matches: 13. The CDR3 runs 18 residues. Germline V gene lookup returns CDR1 SGHTA and CDR2 FQGTGA. CDR3 protein: CASSPSLLGLAGADTQYF. The CDR3 coding sequence is TGTGCCAGCAGCCCTTCCCTTCTGGGACTAGCGGGAGCGGATACGCAGTATTTT.

This clonotype was seen only a few times. The rearrangement links TRBV29-1 to TRBJ2-2, with D unclear. The CDR3 contains 13 residues. The germline V gene encodes CDR1 SQVTM and CDR2 ANQGSEA. The V end lost 6 bases, the J end lost 0 bases, and 8 bases lay between the germline ends. CDR3 loop: CSVAYANTGELFF. In DNA, the CDR3 is TGCAGCGTAGCATACGCGAACACCGGGGAGCTGTTTTTT.

V gene TRBV20-1 combines with J gene TRBJ2-7, with D possibly TRBD1 on 6 matching bases. From germline, CDR1 is DFQATT and CDR2 SNEGSKA (reference sequence). The CDR3 is 12 residues long. Trimming took 8 bases from V and 3 from J, leaving 14 bases between them. CDR3 loop: CSTHRAGYEQYF. Here the CDR3 DNA reads TGCAGTACCCACAGGGCAGGCTACGAGCAGTACTTC.

The chain joins TRBV29-1 to TRBJ2-7, with D perhaps matching TRBD1 or TRBD2 (5 bases each). Germline CDR1 is SQVTM and CDR2 is ANQGSEA. The CDR3 is made up of 16 amino acids. The germline V and J ends were trimmed by 0 bases and 2 bases, with 17 bases remaining between them. The CDR3 reads CSVEDTTERGPYEQYF. CDR3 nucleotides: TGCAGCGTTGAAGACACGACAGAACGGGGACCCTACGAGCAGTACTTC.

This clonotype has at least ten counts. CDR3 loop: CASSQEGRPDNEQFF. CDR3 bases: TGTGCCAGCAGCCAAGAGGGTCGTCCCGACAATGAGCAGTTCTTC. This chain connects TRBV3-1 to TRBJ2-1; unclear D gene. The V and J ends lost 0 bases and 5 bases respectively, with 11 bases between them. The V gene's germline CDR1 is LGHDT and CDR2 YNNKEL (reference sequence). The CDR3 is 15 amino acids.

This clonotype has just a few counts. The V gene is TRBV3-1, the J gene TRBJ2-7; a possible D gene is TRBD1 (5 bases). The V gene lost 5 bases and the J gene lost 1 base, with 12 bases spanning the gap. This CDR3 has 14 amino acids. Per germline, CDR1 LGHDT and CDR2 YNNKEL (reference sequence). The CDR3 bases are TGTGCCAGCAGCAAGAGACAGATTTCCTACGAGCAGTACTTC. This encodes CASSKRQISYEQYF.

In its sample, this clonotype was seen a few times. The rearrangement joins TRBV11-3 to TRBJ2-3, with D possibly being TRBD1 (6 bases). The ends were cut back, 5 bases at V and 8 bases at J, with 17 bases in the middle. CDR1 SGHNT and CDR2 YENEEA come from the germline V gene. The CDR3 spans 14 residues. CDR3 sequence reads: CASSQTLGAGTQYF. The DNA for the CDR3 is TGTGCCAGCAGCCAAACACTGGGGGCGGGTACGCAGTATTTT.

The sample holds a few counts of this clonotype. V and J are TRBV5-6 and TRBJ1-3, with D possibly TRBD1 on 6 matching bases. V lost 4 bases and J 2 bases, leaving 10 bases between the germline ends. The CDR3 runs 14 residues. Germline CDR1 and CDR2: SGHDT and YYEEEE. CDR3 protein: CASSPGQPGNTIYF. CDR3 DNA sequence: TGTGCCAGCAGCCCCGGACAGCCTGGAAACACCATATATTTT.

V is TRBV7-9 and J is TRBJ1-2; TRBD1 aligns across 12 bases. CDR3 length: 15 amino acids. CDR1 and CDR2 from the germline V gene are SEHNR and FQNEAQ (reference sequence). The V and J ends lost 3 bases and 4 bases, in that order; junction bases with no gene match: 3. DNA of the CDR3: TGTGCCAGCAGCTTGGGGACAGGGGGCGTCTATGGCTACACCTTC. This encodes CASSLGTGGVYGYTF.

At least ten counts were recorded for this clonotype. J is TRBJ2-3 and V is TRBV12-3 or TRBV12-4; D is perhaps TRBD2 (6 bases). V was clipped by 6 bases and J by 0 bases, with 13 bases between them. This CDR3 is 15 amino acids long. The DNA of the CDR3 is TGTGCCAGCAGCTCCCCCGGGACTAGCACAGATACGCAGTATTTT. Its translation is CASSSPGTSTDTQYF.

This clonotype was observed at least ten times. The rearrangement joins TRBV11-2 to TRBJ2-1; no clear D. Trimming left V 5 bases short and J 8 bases short, with 13 bases between. The CDR3 is 13 residues long. CDR1 is SGHAT and CDR2 is FQNNGV in the germline V gene. The CDR3 DNA reads TGTGCCAGCAGCGCCCATTCGTGGTATGAGCAGTTCTTC. Its translation: CASSAHSWYEQFF. The entire variable domain, with the rest obtained from reference TRBV11-2 and TRBJ2-1, is as follows: EAGVAQSPRYKIIEKRQSVAFWCNPISGHATLYWYQQILGQGPKLLIQFQNNGVVDDSQLPKDRFSAERLKGVDSTLKIQPAKLEDSAVYLCASSAHSWYEQFFGPGTRLTVL.

In its sample, this clonotype was seen many times. The chain links TRBV6-6 to TRBJ2-7, with 14 bases fitting TRBD2. Germline V gene data show CDR1 as MNHNY and CDR2 as SVGAGI (reference sequence). The CDR3 totals 18 residues. Losses at the gene ends were 2 bases for V and 2 bases for J; bases not matched to a gene: 8. DNA of the CDR3: TGTGCCAGCAGTTACGGGGGACTAGCGGGAGAGGCCACCTACGAGCAGTACTTC. This gives the protein CASSYGGLAGEATYEQYF.

Of note for this clonotype: Just one base apart from a much larger clone, this may be a read error. The conserved phenylalanine or tryptophan is not found at the CDR3 terminus, so this likely reflects a read error. This chain links TRBV28 with TRBJ2-5; D ambiguous. CDR3 size: 13 residues. Trimming left V 3 bases short and J 1 base short, with 6 bases between. CDR1 is MDHEN, CDR2 SYDVKM, per germline. The CDR3 DNA is TGTGCCAGCAGTTTCGGGCCCCAAGAGACCCAGTACTCC. Encoded protein: CASSFGPQETQYS.

The genes are TRBV27 and TRBJ1-1, with D possibly TRBD1 on 6 matching bases. CDR1 is MNHEY and CDR2 is SMNVEV in the germline V gene (reference sequence). Trimming took 5 bases from V and 6 from J, leaving 22 bases between them. This CDR3 is built from 16 residues. The CDR3 DNA is TGTGCCAGCAGTAGGCGGACAGCCGGCAGACTTGCTGAAGCTTTCTTT. It encodes CASSRRTAGRLAEAFF.

This clonotype was observed many times. The junction departs from germline at one end; a sequencing error may be responsible. The J gene is TRBJ2-7, the V gene TRBV5-1; 12 nucleotides line up with TRBD1. Germline V gene lookup returns CDR1 SGHRS and CDR2 YFSETQ. The CDR3 consists of 15 residues. The CDR3 coding sequence is TGCGCCAGCAGTTTGGGGACAGGGGGCGAATACGAGCAGTACTTC. Protein product: CASSLGTGGEYEQYF.

The V and J genes are TRBV9 and TRBJ1-2, with D unresolved. The germline CDR1 and CDR2 sequences are SGDLS and YYNGEE. The CDR3 length is 15 residues. Trimming took 4 bases from V and 4 from J, leaving 17 bases between them. CDR3 sequence (DNA): TGTGCCAGCAGCATCCGAGACCAGCGAATCTATGGCTACACCTTC. It encodes CASSIRDQRIYGYTF. The whole variable domain, filled in from reference TRBV9 and TRBJ1-2, reads DSGVTQTPKHLITATGQRVTLRCSPRSGDLSVYWYQQSLDQGLQFLIQYYNGEERAKGNILERFSAQQFPDLHSELNLSSLELGDSALYFCASSIRDQRIYGYTFGSGTRLTVV.

The sample holds a few counts of this clonotype. V usage is TRBV6-1 and J usage is TRBJ2-1; 7 positions match TRBD2. Trimming took 0 bases from V and 3 from J; bases not matched to a gene: 5. CDR1 and CDR2 from the germline V gene are MNHNS and SASEGT. This CDR3 comprises 16 residues. The CDR3 is CASSEAPASGYNEQFF. CDR3 nucleotides: TGTGCCAGCAGTGAAGCGCCGGCTAGCGGCTACAATGAGCAGTTCTTC.

The chain recombines TRBV5-1 with TRBJ2-2; no firm D call. V was trimmed by 0 bases and J by 3 bases, leaving 15 bases between them. In germline, CDR1 is SGHRS, CDR2 YFSETQ. The CDR3 totals 17 residues. The CDR3 is CASSLGLSEVYTGELFF. In DNA form, the CDR3 reads TGCGCCAGCAGCTTGGGGTTGTCAGAGGTGTACACCGGGGAGCTGTTTTTT.

This clonotype was counted many times. The genes are TRBV5-1 and TRBJ1-1, with TRBD1 as a possible D gene (6 bases). Trimming removed 5 bases at V and 1 base at J, with 21 bases between. Germline CDR1 reads SGHRS; CDR2 reads YFSETQ. CDR3 length equals 17 residues. CDR3 bases: TGCGCCAGCAGGGCACCCCAGGGGATGGCGGGGAACACTGAAGCTTTCTTT. Translating gives CASRAPQGMAGNTEAFF.

V usage is TRBV7-2 and J usage is TRBJ2-1, with 12 bases identical to TRBD2. The trim removed 10 bases at V and 10 bases at J, leaving 8 bases unmatched. There are 13 residues in the CDR3. Germline V gene lookup returns CDR1 SGHTA and CDR2 FQGNSA. The CDR3 DNA sequence: TGTGCCATCCTAGGACTAGCGGGACCGGAGCAGTTCTTC. Translation: CAILGLAGPEQFF.

The chain recombines TRBV19 with TRBJ1-1; TRBD1 matches at 7 bases. Per germline, CDR1 LNHDA and CDR2 SQIVND (reference sequence). The CDR3 is 14 residues long. V was pared by 6 bases and J by 1 base, with 5 bases of the junction left unmatched. The CDR3 reads CASRRQGANTEAFF. The CDR3 DNA reads as TGTGCCAGTAGGCGACAGGGCGCGAACACTGAAGCTTTCTTT.

This chain joins TRBV4-1 and TRBJ1-4; D possibly corresponds to TRBD1 (5 bases). V shed 0 bases and J shed 8 bases, with 13 bases lying between them. The germline V gene encodes CDR1 MGHRA and CDR2 YSYEKL. There are 15 residues in the CDR3. In DNA, the CDR3 is TGCGCCAGCAGCCAAGAAAGAGGGGTGAGGGAAAAACTGTTTTTT. This translates into CASSQERGVREKLFF.

This clonotype was observed a single time. CDR3 sequence reads: CASRQTETSNYGYTF. CDR3 coding DNA: TGTGCCAGTCGACAAACCGAGACGTCTAACTATGGCTACACCTTC. This sequence joins TRBV6-1 and TRBJ1-2; D gene ambiguous. The CDR3 length is 15 residues. Germline assignment: CDR1 MNHNS and CDR2 SASEGT. V was pared by 9 bases and J by 0 bases, with 17 bases between.

A note on this clonotype: A much more abundant neighbour one base away suggests this may be a read error. The chain has TRBV3-1 and TRBJ1-2; D unclear. Germline V gene sequence: CDR1 LGHDT, CDR2 YNNKEL (reference sequence). Trimming removed 5 bases at V and 5 bases at J, with 12 bases between. The CDR3 covers 13 residues. In DNA, the CDR3 is TGTGCCAGCAGCGCGGACGGGGTATATGGCTACACCTTC. It yields the protein CASSADGVYGYTF.